This TCR beta chain stems from a study of patients and donors after allogeneic stem cell transplantation. This CDR3 spans 15 amino acids. The ends lost 4 bases at V and 5 bases at J; junction bases unmatched: 7. From germline, CDR1 is LGHDT and CDR2 YNNKEL (reference sequence). A single record per CDR3 protein comes from TCRdb applying MiXCR to the RT-PCR reads. Counted here are roughly 940,000 distinct CDR3 sequences, about 20% occurring once; the ten biggest clones make up around 6%. The material sequenced was blood, either unsorted or a sorted T cell fraction (not recorded which). The origin of this receptor is a human donor who was either an allogeneic HSCT recipient or a stem cell or donor lymphocyte infusion donor (not recorded which). It is not recorded whose cells these are; they may come from a transplant donor. The rearrangement links TRBV3-1 to TRBJ2-2; TRBD2 matches 7 bases. The CDR3 coding sequence is TGTGCCAGCAGCCTTCGCGGGAGTCGTACCGGGGAGCTGTTTTTT. Translated: CASSLRGSRTGELFF.